This record covers a single TCR beta chain. This entry comes from a study of blood T cell repertoires in COVID-19. Turning to the study itself: COVID-19 samples, acute and convalescent, were from the United States, Italy and Spain. The cDNA or gDNA used as material had been derived from T cells, B-cell-depleted T cells, or PBMCs.

V shed 0 bases and J shed 7 bases, with 10 bases lying between them. This CDR3 has 15 residues. Germline V gene sequence: CDR1 ENHRY, CDR2 SYGVKD. Sequenced by immunoSEQ multiplex PCR; TCRdb stores in-frame clones only, minus some. The sample includes some 500,000 clones, about 88% of them seen just once. The TCR comes from a woman aged 45-65 years with COVID-19, enrolled during active disease. This rearrangement joins TRBV10-3 to TRBJ1-6; tentative D call: TRBD1 (5 bases). Material: peripheral blood. The CDR3 DNA reads TGTGCCATCAGTGAGTCGACAGTACAGAATTCACCCCTCCACTTT. As protein: CAISESTVQNSPLHF.